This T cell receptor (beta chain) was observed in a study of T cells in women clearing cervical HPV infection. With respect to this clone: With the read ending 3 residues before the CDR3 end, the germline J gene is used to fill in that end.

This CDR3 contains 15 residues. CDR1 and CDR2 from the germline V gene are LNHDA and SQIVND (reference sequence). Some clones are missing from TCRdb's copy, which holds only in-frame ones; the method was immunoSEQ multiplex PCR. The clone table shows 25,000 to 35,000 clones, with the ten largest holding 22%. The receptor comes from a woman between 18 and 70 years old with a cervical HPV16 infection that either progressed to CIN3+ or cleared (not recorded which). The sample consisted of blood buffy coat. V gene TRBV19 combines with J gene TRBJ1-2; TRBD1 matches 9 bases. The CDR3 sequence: CASSTGTGNIYDYTF. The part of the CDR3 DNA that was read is TGTGCCAGTAGTACCGGGACAGGGAACATCTACGAC. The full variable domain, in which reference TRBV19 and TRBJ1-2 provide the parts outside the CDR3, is DGGITQSPKYLFRKEGQNVTLSCEQNLNHDAMYWYRQDPGQGLRLIYYSQIVNDFQKGDIAEGYSVSREKKESFPLTVTSAQKNPTAFYLCASSTGTGNIYDYTFGSGTRLTVV.